This TCR beta chain derives from a study of blood T cell repertoires in COVID-19. At the level of the study: From T cells, B-cell-depleted T cells, or PBMCs came the material, which was cDNA or gDNA.

Original data processing: Cell counts per sample came from amplifying reference gene primers. Libraries were prepared by immunoSEQ multiplex PCR; TCRdb keeps only in-frame clonotypes and omits some of them. Clone size and V and J calls were adopted from that table, with D and trimming inferred from the DNA. The sample lists 25,000 to 30,000 clones, over 75% seen once, with 40% to 65% in the top ten. The CDR3 is 15 residues long. V lost 3 bases to trimming and J lost 1 base; unmatched junction nucleotides: 4. The germline V gene has CDR1 MRHNA and CDR2 SNTAGT. This clone occurred a few times. The sequenced sample consisted of peripheral blood. The source of this sequence is a man aged 50 to 59 with active or convalescent COVID-19. The chain combines TRBV6-4 with TRBJ2-5; TRBD2 aligns across 8 bases. The CDR3 is CASSELAGAQETQYF. The CDR3 DNA is TGTGCCAGCAGTGAGCTAGCGGGCGCCCAAGAGACCCAGTACTTC.